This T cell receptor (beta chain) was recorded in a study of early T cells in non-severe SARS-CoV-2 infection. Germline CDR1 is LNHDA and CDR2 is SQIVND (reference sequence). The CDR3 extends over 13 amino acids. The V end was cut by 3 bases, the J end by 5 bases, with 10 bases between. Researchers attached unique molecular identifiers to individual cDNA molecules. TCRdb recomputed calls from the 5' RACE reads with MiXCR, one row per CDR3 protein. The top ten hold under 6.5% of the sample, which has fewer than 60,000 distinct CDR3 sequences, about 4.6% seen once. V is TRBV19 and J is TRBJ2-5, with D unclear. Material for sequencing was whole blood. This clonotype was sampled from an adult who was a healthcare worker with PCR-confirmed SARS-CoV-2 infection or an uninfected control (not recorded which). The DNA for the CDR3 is TGTGCCAGTAGTATTCCCAGGATGGAGACCCAGTACTTC. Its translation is CASSIPRMETQYF.